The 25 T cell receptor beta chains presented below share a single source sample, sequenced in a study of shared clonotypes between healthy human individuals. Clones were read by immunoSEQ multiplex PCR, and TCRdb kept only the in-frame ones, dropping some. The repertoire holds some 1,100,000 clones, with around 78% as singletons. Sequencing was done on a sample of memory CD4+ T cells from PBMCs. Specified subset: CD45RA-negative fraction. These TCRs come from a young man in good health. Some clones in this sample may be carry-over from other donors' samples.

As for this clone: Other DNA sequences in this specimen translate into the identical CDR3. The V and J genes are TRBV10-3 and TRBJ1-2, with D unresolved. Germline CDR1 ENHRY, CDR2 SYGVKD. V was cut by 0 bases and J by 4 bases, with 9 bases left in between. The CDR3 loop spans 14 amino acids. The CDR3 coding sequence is TGTGCCATCAGTGAGTCGGATGGCAGCTATGGCTACACCTTC. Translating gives CAISESDGSYGYTF.

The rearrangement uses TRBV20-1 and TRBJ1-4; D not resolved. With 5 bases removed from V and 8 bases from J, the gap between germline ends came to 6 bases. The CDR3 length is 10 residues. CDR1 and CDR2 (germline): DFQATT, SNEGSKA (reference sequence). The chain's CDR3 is CSAFREKLFF. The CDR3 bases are TGCAGTGCTTTTCGGGAAAAACTGTTTTTT.

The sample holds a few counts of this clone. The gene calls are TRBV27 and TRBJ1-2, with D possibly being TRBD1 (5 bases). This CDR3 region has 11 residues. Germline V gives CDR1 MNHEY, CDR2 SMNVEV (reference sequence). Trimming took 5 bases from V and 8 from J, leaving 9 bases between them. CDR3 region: CASSPGWGYTF. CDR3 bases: TGTGCCAGCAGTCCAGGGTGGGGCTACACCTTC.

CDR3 nucleotide sequence: TGTGCCAGCAGTTTATTGTCAGGGGCCCTACGACATGCGGAGTTCTTC. It is translated as CASSLLSGALRHAEFF. J is TRBJ2-1 and V is TRBV27, with D possibly TRBD1 on 6 matching bases. Germline values: CDR1 MNHEY, CDR2 SMNVEV (reference sequence). The CDR3 has 16 amino acids. The V end lost 1 base, the J end lost 14 bases, and 24 bases lay between the germline ends.

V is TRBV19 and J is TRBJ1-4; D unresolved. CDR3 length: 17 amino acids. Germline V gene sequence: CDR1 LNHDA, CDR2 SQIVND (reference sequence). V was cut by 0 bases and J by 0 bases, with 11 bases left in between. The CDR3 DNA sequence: TGTGCCAGTAGTATAGACATCGTAAGGGCAACTAATGAAAAACTGTTTTTT. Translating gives CASSIDIVRATNEKLFF.

The chain's CDR3 is CASSLYPLTETQYF. DNA of the CDR3: TGTGCCAGCAGCTTATACCCGCTTACCGAGACCCAGTACTTC. The chain links TRBV7-7 to TRBJ2-5; D is undetermined. CDR3 length: 14 amino acids. Germline lookup yields CDR1 SSHAT and CDR2 FNYEAQ (reference sequence). V lost 2 bases and J 5 bases, leaving 12 bases between the germline ends.

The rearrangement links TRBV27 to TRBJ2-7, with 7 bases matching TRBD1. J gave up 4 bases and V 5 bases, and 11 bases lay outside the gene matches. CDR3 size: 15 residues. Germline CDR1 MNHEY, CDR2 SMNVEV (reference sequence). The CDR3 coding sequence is TGTGCCAGCAGTCGGAAAATAACAGGGGAGTACGAGCAGTACTTC. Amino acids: CASSRKITGEYEQYF.

The CDR3 coding sequence is TGTGCCACCAGCAGAGATCGGGCGCTCTCTGGAAACACCATATATTTT. Protein product: CATSRDRALSGNTIYF. This rearrangement joins TRBV15 to TRBJ1-3; no definite D call. This CDR3 has 16 residues. V lost 0 bases and J lost 0, with 9 bases in between. Germline loops: CDR1 LNHNV, CDR2 YYDKDF (reference sequence).

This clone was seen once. CDR3 coding DNA: TGTGCCAGCAGTGAACGGACAGGGGTTAAGGCGACTAATGAAAAACTGTTTTTT. This encodes CASSERTGVKATNEKLFF. The chain carries TRBV25-1 and TRBJ1-4; TRBD1 agrees at 9 bases. CDR3 length: 18 residues. Trimming at V came to 2 bases and at J to 2 bases, leaving 9 bases not matched to a gene. Germline loops: CDR1 MGHDK, CDR2 SYGVNS.

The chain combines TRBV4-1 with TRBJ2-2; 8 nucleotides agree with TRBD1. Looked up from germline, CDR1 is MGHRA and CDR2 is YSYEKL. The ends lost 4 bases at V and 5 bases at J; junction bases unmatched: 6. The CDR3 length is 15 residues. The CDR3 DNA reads TGCGCCAGCAGCCGAGCAGGGGGCCGAACCGGGGAGCTGTTTTTT. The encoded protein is CASSRAGGRTGELFF.

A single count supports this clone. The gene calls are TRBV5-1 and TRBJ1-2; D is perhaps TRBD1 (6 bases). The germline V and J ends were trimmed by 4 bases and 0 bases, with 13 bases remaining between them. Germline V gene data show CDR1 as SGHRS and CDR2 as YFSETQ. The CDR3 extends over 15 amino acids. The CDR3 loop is CASSSAQGSNYGYTF. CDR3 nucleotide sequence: TGCGCCAGCAGCAGCGCACAGGGCTCTAACTATGGCTACACCTTC.

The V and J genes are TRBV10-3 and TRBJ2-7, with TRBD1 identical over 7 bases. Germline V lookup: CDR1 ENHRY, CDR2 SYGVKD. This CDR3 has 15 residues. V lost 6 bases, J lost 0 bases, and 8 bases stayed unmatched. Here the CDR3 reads CAIRHRDRFSYEQYF. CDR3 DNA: TGTGCCATCAGGCACCGGGACAGATTCTCCTACGAGCAGTACTTC.

The CDR3, as DNA: TGTGCCACATCCCCGGGACAGGCCGAAAAACTGTTTTTT. Its protein product is CATSPGQAEKLFF. V is TRBV2 and J is TRBJ1-4; 8 nucleotides align to TRBD1. The CDR3 spans 13 residues. Trimming took 10 bases from V and 8 from J; bases not matched to a gene: 9. Germline V lookup: CDR1 SNHLY, CDR2 FYNNEI.

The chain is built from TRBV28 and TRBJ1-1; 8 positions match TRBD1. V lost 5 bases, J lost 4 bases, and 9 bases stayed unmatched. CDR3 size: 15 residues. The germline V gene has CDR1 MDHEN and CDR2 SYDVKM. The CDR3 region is CASSTDREYFTEAFF. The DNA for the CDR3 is TGTGCCAGCAGTACGGACAGGGAATATTTCACTGAAGCTTTCTTT.

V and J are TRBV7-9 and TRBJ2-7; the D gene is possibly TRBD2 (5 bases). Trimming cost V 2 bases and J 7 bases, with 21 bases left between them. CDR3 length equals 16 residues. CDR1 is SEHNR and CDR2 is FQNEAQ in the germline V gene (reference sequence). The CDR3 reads CASSLRAARTSGEQYF. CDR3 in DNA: TGTGCCAGCAGCTTAAGGGCGGCCCGGACCTCGGGGGAGCAGTACTTC.

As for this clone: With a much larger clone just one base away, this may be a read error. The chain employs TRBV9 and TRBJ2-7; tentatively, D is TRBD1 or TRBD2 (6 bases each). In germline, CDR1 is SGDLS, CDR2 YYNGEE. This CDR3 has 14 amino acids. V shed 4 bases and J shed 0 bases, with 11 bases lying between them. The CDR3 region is CASSLGGSSYEQYF. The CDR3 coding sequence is TGTGCCAGCAGCTTAGGGGGGAGCTCCTACGAGCAGTACTTC. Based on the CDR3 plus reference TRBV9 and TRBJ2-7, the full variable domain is DSGVTQTPKHLITATGQRVTLRCSPRSGDLSVYWYQQSLDQGLQFLIQYYNGEERAKGNILERFSAQQFPDLHSELNLSSLELGDSALYFCASSLGGSSYEQYFGPGTRLTVT.

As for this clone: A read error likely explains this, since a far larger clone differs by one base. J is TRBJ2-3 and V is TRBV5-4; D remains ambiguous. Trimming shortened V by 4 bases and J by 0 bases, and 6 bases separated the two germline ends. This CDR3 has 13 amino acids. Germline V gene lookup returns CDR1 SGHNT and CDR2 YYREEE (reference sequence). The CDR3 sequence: CASSTDSTDTQYF. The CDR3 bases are TGTGCCAGCAGCACGGACAGCACAGATACGCAGTATTTT.

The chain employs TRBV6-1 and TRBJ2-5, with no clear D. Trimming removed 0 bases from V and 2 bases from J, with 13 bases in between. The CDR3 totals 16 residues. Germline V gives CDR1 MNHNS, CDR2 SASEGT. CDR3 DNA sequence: TGTGCCAGCAGTGAAGCGCAGCTGGGCCAGCAAGAGACCCAGTACTTC. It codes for CASSEAQLGQQETQYF.

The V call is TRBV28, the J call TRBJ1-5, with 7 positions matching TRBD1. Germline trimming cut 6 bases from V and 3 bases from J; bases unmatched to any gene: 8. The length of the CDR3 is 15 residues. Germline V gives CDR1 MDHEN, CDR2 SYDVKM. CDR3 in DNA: TGTGCCAGCAGCTATGCGGGACAGACCAATCAGCCCCAGCATTTT. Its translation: CASSYAGQTNQPQHF.

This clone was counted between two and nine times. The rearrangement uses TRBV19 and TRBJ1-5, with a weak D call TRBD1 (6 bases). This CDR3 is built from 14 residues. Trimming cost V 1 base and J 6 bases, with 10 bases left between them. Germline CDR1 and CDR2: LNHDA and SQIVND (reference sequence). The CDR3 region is CASSIVEGGQPQHF. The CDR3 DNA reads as TGTGCCAGTAGTATAGTGGAGGGGGGTCAGCCCCAGCATTTT.

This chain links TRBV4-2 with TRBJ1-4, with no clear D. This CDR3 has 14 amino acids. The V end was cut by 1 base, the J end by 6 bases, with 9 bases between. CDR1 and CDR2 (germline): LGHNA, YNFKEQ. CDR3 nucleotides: TGTGCCAGCAGCCAAGCTGGATCGGATGAAAAACTGTTTTTT. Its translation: CASSQAGSDEKLFF.

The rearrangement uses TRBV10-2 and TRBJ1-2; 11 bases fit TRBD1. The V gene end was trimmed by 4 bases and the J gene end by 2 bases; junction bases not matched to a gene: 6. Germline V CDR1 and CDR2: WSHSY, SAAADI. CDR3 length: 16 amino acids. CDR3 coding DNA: TGCGCCAGCAGTGCAGGACAGGGGGCCCTCAACTATGGCTACACCTTC. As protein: CASSAGQGALNYGYTF.

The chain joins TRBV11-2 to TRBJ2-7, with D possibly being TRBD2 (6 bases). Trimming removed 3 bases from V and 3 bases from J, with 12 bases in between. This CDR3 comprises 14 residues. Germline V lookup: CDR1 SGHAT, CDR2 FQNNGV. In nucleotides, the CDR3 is TGTGCCAGCAGCTTTCCGGGACTCGACTACGAGCAGTACTTC. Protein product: CASSFPGLDYEQYF.

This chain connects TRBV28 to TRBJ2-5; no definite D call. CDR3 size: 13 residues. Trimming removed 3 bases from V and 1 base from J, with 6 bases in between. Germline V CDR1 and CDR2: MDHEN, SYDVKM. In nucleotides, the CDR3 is TGTGCCAGCAGTTTGCGCAGCCAAGAGACCCAGTACTTC. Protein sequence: CASSLRSQETQYF. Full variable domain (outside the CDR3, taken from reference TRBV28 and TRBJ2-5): DVKVTQSSRYLVKRTGEKVFLECVQDMDHENMFWYRQDPGLGLRLIYFSYDVKMKEKGDIPEGYSVSREKKERFSLILESASTNQTSMYLCASSLRSQETQYFGPGTRLLVL.

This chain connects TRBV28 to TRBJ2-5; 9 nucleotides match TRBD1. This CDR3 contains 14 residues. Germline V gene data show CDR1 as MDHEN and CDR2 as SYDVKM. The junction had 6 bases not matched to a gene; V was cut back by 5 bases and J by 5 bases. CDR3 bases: TGTGCCAGCAGTGGATACGGACAGGGGGAGACCCAGTACTTC. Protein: CASSGYGQGETQYF.